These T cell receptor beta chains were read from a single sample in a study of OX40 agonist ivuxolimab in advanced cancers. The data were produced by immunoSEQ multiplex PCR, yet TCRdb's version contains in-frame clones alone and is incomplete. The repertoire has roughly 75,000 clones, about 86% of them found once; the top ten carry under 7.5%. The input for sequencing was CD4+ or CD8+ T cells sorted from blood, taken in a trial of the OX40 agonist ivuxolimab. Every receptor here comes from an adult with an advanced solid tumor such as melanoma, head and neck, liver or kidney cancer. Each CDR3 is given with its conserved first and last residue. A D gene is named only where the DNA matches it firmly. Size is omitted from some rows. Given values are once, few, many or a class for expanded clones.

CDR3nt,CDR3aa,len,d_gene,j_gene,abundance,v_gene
TGCGCCAGCAGCTTGGGGGCAGGCCCAGCCTCCTACGAGCAGTACTTC,CASSLGAGPASYEQYF,16,NA,TRBJ2-7,NA,TRBV5-1
TGCGCCAGCAGCTTCTCCTCGGGACTAGCGGGAGGGCCGAGCTACGAGCAGTACTTC,CASSFSSGLAGGPSYEQYF,19,TRBD2,TRBJ2-7,NA,TRBV5-1
TGTGCCAGCAGCTTAGCCCAGCATTCGCCCCAGCATTTT,CASSLAQHSPQHF,13,NA,TRBJ1-5,NA,TRBV7-2
TGTGCCTGGAGTGTTGTGGAGGACTACACCTTC,CAWSVVEDYTF,11,NA,TRBJ1-2,NA,TRBV30
TGTGCCAGCAGTTACTCGATGGTCCCGGACAGGGGTATTATCTTC,CASSYSMVPDRGIIF,15,TRBD1,TRBJ2-1,NA,TRBV6-5
TGCGCCAGCAGCCATAAGTTGGGTCTCGGGGGTGGGAGCGCGGGGGTAAAAGAGACCCAGTACTTC,CASSHKLGLGGGSAGVKETQYF,22,TRBD2,TRBJ2-5,NA,TRBV4-1
TGTGCCAGCGGAAAAGGCAGGTACGAGCAGTACTTC,CASGKGRYEQYF,12,NA,TRBJ2-7,NA,TRBV6-1
TGCAGTGCCCACAGGGGGGATACGCAGTATTTT,CSAHRGDTQYF,11,TRBD1,TRBJ2-3,NA,TRBV20-1
TGTGCCAGCTCACCACGTAACGGCGGCCAAAGCAATCAGCCCCAGCATTTT,CASSPRNGGQSNQPQHF,17,NA,TRBJ1-5,few,TRBV18
TGTGCCAGCCCGATACGGTCTTTCAGGGAAAAACTGTTTTTT,CASPIRSFREKLFF,14,NA,TRBJ1-4,NA,TRBV6-4
TGTGCCAGCAGCTTAGCGCAAGGAGCCGGGGAGCTGTTTTTT,CASSLAQGAGELFF,14,NA,TRBJ2-2,NA,TRBV7-2
TGCAGCGTTGAAAGGCCTAGCGGGAGTACAACAGATACGCAGTATTTT,CSVERPSGSTTDTQYF,16,TRBD2,TRBJ2-3,once,TRBV29-1
TGTGCCAGCAGCGCCCGACTAGCGGGGGGGACCAATGAGCAGTTCTTC,CASSARLAGGTNEQFF,16,TRBD2,TRBJ2-1,NA,TRBV9
TGCGCCAGCAGCTTGGTAGGGGAATTTAACAATGAGCAGTTCTTC,CASSLVGEFNNEQFF,15,NA,TRBJ2-1,NA,TRBV5-1
TGTGCCAGCAGCTTACGACTAGCGGGATACAATGAGCAGTTCTTC,CASSLRLAGYNEQFF,15,TRBD2,TRBJ2-1,NA,TRBV7-3
TGTGCCAGCAATGGACAGGGATCAAACACCATATATTTT,CASNGQGSNTIYF,13,TRBD1,TRBJ1-3,NA,TRBV2
TGTGCCAGCAGCTTGGTACTCACAGATACGCAGTATTTT,CASSLVLTDTQYF,13,NA,TRBJ2-3,NA,TRBV7-2
TGTGCCAGCAAGAAGAACACTGAAGCTTTCTTT,CASKKNTEAFF,11,NA,TRBJ1-1,NA,TRBV27
TGTGCCAGCAGTTTCTCAGCGGGAGGGCCCCAAGAGACCCAGTACTTC,CASSFSAGGPQETQYF,16,TRBD2,TRBJ2-5,NA,TRBV28
TGTGCCAGCAGCCGCCGCCTAGGAAGCAATGAGCAGTTCTTC,CASSRRLGSNEQFF,14,NA,TRBJ2-1,NA,TRBV5-4
TGCAGCGTTGGTTGGGCGGGGGGTCGGACAGATACGCAGTATTTT,CSVGWAGGRTDTQYF,15,TRBD2,TRBJ2-3,NA,TRBV29-1
TGTGCCTGGAGTGTAGGGGGGCTGGAACAGTACTTC,CAWSVGGLEQYF,12,NA,TRBJ2-7,NA,TRBV30
TGTGCCAGCACCCCAGGGATTAGAGATTCACCCCTCCACTTT,CASTPGIRDSPLHF,14,NA,TRBJ1-6,NA,TRBV6-6
TGTGCCAGCAGCACGTACGGAACAGGGCGGGTGAACACTGAAGCTTTCTTT,CASSTYGTGRVNTEAFF,17,NA,TRBJ1-1,once,TRBV5-4
TGTGCCAGCAGCACAGCGGGGTTCACAGATACGCAGTATTTT,CASSTAGFTDTQYF,14,TRBD2,TRBJ2-3,NA,TRBV7-2
TGTGCCACCAGCAGATCTCCCCCGAATGAGTGGTTTTTT,CATSRSPPNEWFF,13,NA,TRBJ1-4,few,TRBV15
TGCAGCGTTGCAAGAGGGATCAACACTGAAGCTTTCTTT,CSVARGINTEAFF,13,NA,TRBJ1-1,once,TRBV29-1
TGTGCCAGCTCACCCACCATGACCGAGCAGTACTTC,CASSPTMTEQYF,12,NA,TRBJ2-7,NA,TRBV18